This TCR beta chain was retrieved from a study of siplizumab effects on memory and regulatory T cells. General observations from the study: Sequences below about 10^-5 frequency were poorly captured, and few alloreactive clones mapped to unstimulated subsets.

As concerns this clone: Its antigen is not known.

Sequencing of each sample assayed roughly 10^5 TCR templates. The data were produced by immunoSEQ multiplex PCR, yet TCRdb's version contains in-frame clones alone and is incomplete. The sample has some 110,000 clones; over 90% are singletons. The germline CDR1 and CDR2 sequences are LNHDA and SQIVND (reference sequence). V lost 3 bases to trimming and J lost 9 bases, with 12 bases between them. The CDR3 consists of 13 residues. Sequenced material: Tregs sorted from blood. The J gene is TRBJ2-4, the V gene TRBV19, with D possibly matching TRBD1 (6 bases). The clonotype originates from a human donor in good health. CDR3 residues: CASSINTGTIQYF. In DNA, the CDR3 is TGTGCCAGTAGTATTAACACAGGGACCATTCAGTACTTC. The full variable domain, its missing parts supplied by reference TRBV19 and TRBJ2-4, is DGGITQSPKYLFRKEGQNVTLSCEQNLNHDAMYWYRQDPGQGLRLIYYSQIVNDFQKGDIAEGYSVSREKKESFPLTVTSAQKNPTAFYLCASSINTGTIQYFGAGTRLSVL.